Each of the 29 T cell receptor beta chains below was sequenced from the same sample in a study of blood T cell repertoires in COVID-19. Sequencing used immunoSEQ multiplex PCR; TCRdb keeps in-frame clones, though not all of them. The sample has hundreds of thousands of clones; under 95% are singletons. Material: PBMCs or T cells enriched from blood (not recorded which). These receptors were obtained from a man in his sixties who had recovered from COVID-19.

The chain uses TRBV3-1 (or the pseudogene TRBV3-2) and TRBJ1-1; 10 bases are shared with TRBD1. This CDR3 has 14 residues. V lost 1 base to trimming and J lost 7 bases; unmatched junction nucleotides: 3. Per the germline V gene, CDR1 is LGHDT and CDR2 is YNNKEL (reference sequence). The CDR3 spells CASSQVGQGDEAFF. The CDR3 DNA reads TGTGCCAGCAGCCAAGTAGGACAGGGGGATGAAGCTTTCTTT.

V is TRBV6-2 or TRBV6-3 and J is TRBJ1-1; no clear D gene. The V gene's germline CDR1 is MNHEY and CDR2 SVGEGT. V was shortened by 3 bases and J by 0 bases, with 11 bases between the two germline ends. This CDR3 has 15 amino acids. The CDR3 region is CASSYPSSMNTEAFF. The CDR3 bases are TGTGCCAGCAGTTATCCTTCTAGCATGAACACTGAAGCTTTCTTT.

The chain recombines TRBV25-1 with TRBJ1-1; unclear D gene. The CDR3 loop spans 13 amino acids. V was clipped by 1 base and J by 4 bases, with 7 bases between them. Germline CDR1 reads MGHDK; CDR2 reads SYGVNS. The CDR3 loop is CASSESHSTEAFF. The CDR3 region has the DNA TGTGCCAGCAGTGAATCCCACAGCACTGAAGCTTTCTTT.

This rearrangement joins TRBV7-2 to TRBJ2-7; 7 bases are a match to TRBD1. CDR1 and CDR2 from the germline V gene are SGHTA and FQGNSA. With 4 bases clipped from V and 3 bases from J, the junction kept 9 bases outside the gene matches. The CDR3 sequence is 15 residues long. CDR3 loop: CASSSIGTALYEQYF. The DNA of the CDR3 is TGTGCCAGCAGCTCAATTGGGACAGCTCTCTACGAGCAGTACTTC.

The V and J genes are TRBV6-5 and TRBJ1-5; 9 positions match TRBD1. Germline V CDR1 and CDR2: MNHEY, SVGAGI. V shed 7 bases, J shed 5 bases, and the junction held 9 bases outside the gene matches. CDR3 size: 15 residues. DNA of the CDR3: TGTGCCAGCACCCCAGGGGGGACAGGGCATCAGCCCCAGCATTTT. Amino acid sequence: CASTPGGTGHQPQHF.

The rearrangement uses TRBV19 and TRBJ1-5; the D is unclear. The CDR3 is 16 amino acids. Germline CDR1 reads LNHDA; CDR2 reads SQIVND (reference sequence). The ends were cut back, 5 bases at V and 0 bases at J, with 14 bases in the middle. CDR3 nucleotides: TGTGCCAGTAGTCAGTTCGGGCGGGGTAGCAATCAGCCCCAGCATTTT. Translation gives CASSQFGRGSNQPQHF.

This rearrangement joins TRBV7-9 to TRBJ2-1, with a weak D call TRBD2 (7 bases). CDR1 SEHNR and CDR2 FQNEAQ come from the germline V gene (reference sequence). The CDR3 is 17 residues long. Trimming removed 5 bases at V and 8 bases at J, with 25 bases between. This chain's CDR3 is CASSPTAGAEKIHEQFF. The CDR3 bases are TGTGCCAGCAGCCCGACCGCGGGGGCAGAGAAAATCCATGAGCAGTTCTTC.

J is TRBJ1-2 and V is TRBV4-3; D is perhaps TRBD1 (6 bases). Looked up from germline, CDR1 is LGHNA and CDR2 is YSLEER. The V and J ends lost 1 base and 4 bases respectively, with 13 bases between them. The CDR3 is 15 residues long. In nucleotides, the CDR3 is TGCGCCAGCAGCCAAGGACAGGCGGCCTTCTATGGCTACACCTTC. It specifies CASSQGQAAFYGYTF.

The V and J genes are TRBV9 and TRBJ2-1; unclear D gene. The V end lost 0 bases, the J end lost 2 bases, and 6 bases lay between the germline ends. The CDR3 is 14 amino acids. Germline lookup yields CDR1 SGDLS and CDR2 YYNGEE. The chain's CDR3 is CASSVEQTYNEQFF. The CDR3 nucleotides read TGTGCCAGCAGCGTAGAACAAACCTACAATGAGCAGTTCTTC. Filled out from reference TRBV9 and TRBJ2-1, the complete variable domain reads DSGVTQTPKHLITATGQRVTLRCSPRSGDLSVYWYQQSLDQGLQFLIQYYNGEERAKGNILERFSAQQFPDLHSELNLSSLELGDSALYFCASSVEQTYNEQFFGPGTRLTVL.

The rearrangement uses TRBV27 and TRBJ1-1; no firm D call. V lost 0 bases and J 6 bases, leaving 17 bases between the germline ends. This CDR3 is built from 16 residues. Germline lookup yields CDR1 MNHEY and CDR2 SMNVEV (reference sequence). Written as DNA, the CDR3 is TGTGCCAGCAGTTTATCTTTTGGGTCTTGGAGGTCTGAAGCTTTCTTT. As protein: CASSLSFGSWRSEAFF.

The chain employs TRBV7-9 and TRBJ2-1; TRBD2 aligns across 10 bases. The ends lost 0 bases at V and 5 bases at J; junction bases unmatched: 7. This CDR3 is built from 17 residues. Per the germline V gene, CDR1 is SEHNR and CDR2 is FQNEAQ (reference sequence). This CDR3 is CASSLASLAGVDNEQFF. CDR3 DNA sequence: TGTGCCAGCAGCTTAGCGAGTCTAGCGGGAGTGGACAATGAGCAGTTCTTC.

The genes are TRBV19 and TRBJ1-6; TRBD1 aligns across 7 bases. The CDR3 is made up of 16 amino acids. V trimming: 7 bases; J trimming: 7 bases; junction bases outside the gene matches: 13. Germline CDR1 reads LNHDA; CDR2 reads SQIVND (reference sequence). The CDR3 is CASTPLRGQKNSPLHF. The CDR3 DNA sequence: TGTGCCAGTACCCCTTTACGGGGACAGAAGAATTCACCCCTCCACTTT.

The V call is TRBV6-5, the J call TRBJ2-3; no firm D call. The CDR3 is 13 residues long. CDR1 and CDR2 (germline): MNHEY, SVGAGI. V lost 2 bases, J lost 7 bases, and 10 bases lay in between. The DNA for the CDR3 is TGTGCCAGCAGTTACGCAACTTTTTATACGCAGTATTTT. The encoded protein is CASSYATFYTQYF.

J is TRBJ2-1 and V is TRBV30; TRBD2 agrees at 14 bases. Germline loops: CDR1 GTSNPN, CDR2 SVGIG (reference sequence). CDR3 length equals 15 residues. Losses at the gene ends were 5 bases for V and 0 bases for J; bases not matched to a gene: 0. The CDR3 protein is CAWGLAGGSYNEQFF. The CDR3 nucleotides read TGTGCCTGGGGACTAGCGGGAGGCTCCTACAATGAGCAGTTCTTC. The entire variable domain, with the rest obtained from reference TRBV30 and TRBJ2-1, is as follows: SQTIHQWPATLVQPVGSPLSLECTVEGTSNPNLYWYRQAAGRGLQLLFYSVGIGQISSEVPQNLSASRPQDRQFILSSKKLLLSDSGFYLCAWGLAGGSYNEQFFGPGTRLTVL.

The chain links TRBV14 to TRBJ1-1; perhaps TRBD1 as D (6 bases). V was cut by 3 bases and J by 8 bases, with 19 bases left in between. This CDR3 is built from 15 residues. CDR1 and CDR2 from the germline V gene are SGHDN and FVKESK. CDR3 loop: CASSHRGILPVEAFF. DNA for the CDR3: TGTGCCAGCAGCCACAGGGGCATCCTGCCTGTAGAAGCTTTCTTT.

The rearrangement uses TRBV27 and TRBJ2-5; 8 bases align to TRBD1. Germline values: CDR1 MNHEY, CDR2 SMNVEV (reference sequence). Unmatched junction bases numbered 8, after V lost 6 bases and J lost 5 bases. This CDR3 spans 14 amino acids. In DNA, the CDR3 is TGTGCCAGCAGCCTAGACAGGGGCGGCGAGACCCAGTACTTC. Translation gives CASSLDRGGETQYF.

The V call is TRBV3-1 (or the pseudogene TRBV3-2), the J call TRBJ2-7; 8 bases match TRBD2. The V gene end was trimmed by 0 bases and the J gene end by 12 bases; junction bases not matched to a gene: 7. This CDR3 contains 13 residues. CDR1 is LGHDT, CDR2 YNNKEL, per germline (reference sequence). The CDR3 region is CASSQDSGGSRYF. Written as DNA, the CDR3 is TGTGCCAGCAGCCAAGATTCGGGAGGGTCCCGGTACTTC.

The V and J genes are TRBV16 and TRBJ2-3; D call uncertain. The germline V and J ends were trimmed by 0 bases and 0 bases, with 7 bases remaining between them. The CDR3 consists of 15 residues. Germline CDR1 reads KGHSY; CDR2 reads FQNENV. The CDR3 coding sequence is TGTGCCAGCAGCCAATCCAGGCAGAGCACAGATACGCAGTATTTT. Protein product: CASSQSRQSTDTQYF. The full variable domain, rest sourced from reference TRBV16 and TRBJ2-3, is GEEVAQTPKHLVRGEGQKAKLYCAPIKGHSYVFWYQQVLKNEFKFLISFQNENVFDETGMPKERFSAKCLPNSPCSLEIQATKLEDSAVYFCASSQSRQSTDTQYFGPGTRLTVL.

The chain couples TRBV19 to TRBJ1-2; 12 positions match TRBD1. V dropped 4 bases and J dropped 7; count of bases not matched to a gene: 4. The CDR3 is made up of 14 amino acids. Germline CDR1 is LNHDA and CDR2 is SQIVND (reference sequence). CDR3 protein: CASSTTGQGAGYTF. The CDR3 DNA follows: TGTGCCAGTAGTACGACGGGACAGGGGGCTGGCTACACCTTC.

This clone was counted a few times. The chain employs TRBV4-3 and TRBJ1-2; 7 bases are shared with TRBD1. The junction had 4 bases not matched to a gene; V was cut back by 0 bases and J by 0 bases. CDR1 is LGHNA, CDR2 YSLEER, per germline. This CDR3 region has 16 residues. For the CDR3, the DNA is TGCGCCAGCAGCCAAGACTGGCAGGGGGCTAACTATGGCTACACCTTC. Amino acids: CASSQDWQGANYGYTF.

CDR3 loop: CASSQARTARLVGYTF. CDR3 in DNA: TGTGCCAGCAGCCAAGCGCGTACAGCCCGTTTAGTAGGCTACACCTTC. The rearrangement joins TRBV14 to TRBJ1-2; D not certain. V lost 1 base, J lost 8 bases, and 20 bases lay in between. CDR3 length equals 16 residues. Germline CDR1 SGHDN, CDR2 FVKESK.

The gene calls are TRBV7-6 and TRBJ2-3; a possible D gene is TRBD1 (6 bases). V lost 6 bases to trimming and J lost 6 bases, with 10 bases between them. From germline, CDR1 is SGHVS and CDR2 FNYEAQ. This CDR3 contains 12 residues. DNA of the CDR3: TGTGCCAGCAGTTCAGGGGTTGATACGCAGTATTTT. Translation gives CASSSGVDTQYF. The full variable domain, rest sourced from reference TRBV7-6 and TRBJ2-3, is GAGVSQSPRYKVTKRGQDVALRCDPISGHVSLYWYRQALGQGPEFLTYFNYEAQQDKSGLPNDRFSAERPEGSISTLTIQRTEQRDSAMYRCASSSGVDTQYFGPGTRLTVL.

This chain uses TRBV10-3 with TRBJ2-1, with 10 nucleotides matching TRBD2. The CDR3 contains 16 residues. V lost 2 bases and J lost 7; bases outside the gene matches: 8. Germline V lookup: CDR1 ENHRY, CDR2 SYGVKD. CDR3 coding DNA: TGTGCCATCAGTGAGCTAGCGGGGGCCAGAGGAAATGAGCAGTTCTTC. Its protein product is CAISELAGARGNEQFF.

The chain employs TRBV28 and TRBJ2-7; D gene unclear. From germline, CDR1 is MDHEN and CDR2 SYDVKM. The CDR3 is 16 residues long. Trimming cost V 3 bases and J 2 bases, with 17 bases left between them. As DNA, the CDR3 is TGTGCCAGCAGTTTCTCCTTGGCAGGCTTAACCTACGAGCAGTACTTC. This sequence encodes CASSFSLAGLTYEQYF.

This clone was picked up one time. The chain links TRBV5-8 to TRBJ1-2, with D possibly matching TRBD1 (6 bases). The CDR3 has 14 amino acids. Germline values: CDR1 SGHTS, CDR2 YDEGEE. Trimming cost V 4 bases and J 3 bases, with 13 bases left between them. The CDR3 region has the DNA TGTGCCAGCAGCCGGGGCAGGGGATACTATGGCTACACCTTC. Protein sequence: CASSRGRGYYGYTF.

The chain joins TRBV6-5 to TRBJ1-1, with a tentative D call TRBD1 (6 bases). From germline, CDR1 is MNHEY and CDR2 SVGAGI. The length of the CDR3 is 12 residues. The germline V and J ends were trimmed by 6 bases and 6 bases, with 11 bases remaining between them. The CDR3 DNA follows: TGTGCCAGCAGCCAGGGGTTTGCTGAAGCTTTCTTT. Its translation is CASSQGFAEAFF.

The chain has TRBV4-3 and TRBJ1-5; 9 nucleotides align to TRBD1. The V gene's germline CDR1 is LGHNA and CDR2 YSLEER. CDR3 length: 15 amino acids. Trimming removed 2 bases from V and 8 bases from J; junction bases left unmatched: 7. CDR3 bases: TGCGCCAGCAGCCAAAATCCGGGACAGGGAGAGCCCCAGCATTTT. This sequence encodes CASSQNPGQGEPQHF.

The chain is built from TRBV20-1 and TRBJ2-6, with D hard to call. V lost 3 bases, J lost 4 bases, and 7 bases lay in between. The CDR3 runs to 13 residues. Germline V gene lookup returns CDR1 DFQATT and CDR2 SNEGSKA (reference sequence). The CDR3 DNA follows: TGCAGTGCTAGTACGACAGGGGCCAACGTCCTGACTTTC. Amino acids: CSASTTGANVLTF.

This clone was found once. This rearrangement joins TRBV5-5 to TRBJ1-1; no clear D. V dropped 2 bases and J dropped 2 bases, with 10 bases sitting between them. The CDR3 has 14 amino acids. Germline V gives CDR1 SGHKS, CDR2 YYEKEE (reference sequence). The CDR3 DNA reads TGTGCCAGCAGCTTTAAGAGGAGCAACACTGAAGCTTTCTTT. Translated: CASSFKRSNTEAFF.